This T cell receptor (beta chain) was observed in a study of cytomegalovirus exposure and HLA in healthy donors. As for the study in general: The same platform was used for the approximately 120 validation repertoires as for the 650 to 700 first-cohort repertoires, as reported in a later analysis.

Notes on the study in general: It was confirmed in vitro that a few of the CMV-associated chains were specific for CMV antigens.

Among the 100 to 150 subjects of the validation cohort, separate from the approximately 700-subject first cohort, were the donors. Profiled with immunoSEQ multiplex PCR; TCRdb holds only in-frame clones, not every one. This table has 150,000 to 200,000 clones, 86% appearing once. A remark on this clone: What it binds is not known.

This receptor was obtained from a woman younger than 45 in good health and CMV-seronegative. The sample taken for sequencing was PBMCs.

The DNA of the CDR3 is TGTGCCAGCAGTAAGGGGAGAGACACAGATACGCAGTATTTT. It is translated as CASSKGRDTDTQYF. This chain connects TRBV27 to TRBJ2-3; D possibly uses TRBD1 or TRBD2 (5 bases each). Trimming took off 5 bases at V and 2 bases at J, with 11 bases between the two ends. Germline CDR1 and CDR2: MNHEY and SMNVEV (reference sequence). The CDR3 totals 14 residues.